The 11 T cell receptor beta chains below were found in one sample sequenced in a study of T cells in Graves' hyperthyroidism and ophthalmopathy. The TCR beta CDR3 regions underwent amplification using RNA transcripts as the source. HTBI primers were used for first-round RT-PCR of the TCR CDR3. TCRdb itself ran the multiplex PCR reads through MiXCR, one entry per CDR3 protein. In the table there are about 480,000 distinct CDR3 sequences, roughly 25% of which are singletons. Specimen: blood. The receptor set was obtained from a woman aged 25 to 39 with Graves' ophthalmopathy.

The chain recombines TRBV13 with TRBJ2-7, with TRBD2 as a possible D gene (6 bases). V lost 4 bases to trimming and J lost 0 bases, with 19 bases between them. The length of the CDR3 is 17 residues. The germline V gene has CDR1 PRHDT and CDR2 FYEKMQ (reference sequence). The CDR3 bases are TGTGCCAGCAGCTCCATAGGCGGGACGGAAAGCTCCTACGAGCAGTACTTC. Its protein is CASSSIGGTESSYEQYF.

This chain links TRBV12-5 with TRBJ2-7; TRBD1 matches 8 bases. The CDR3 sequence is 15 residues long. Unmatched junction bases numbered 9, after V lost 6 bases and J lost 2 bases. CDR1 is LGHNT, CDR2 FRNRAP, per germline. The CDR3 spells CASGSSGTGAYEQYF. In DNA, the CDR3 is TGTGCTAGTGGATCCTCCGGGACAGGTGCCTACGAGCAGTACTTC.

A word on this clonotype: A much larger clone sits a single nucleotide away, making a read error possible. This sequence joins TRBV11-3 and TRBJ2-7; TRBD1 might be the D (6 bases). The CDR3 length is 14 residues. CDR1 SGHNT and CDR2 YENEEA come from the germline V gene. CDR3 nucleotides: TGTGCCAGCAGTAACAGGGAAAGTCGCCACGAGCAGGACTTC. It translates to CASSNRESRHEQDF.

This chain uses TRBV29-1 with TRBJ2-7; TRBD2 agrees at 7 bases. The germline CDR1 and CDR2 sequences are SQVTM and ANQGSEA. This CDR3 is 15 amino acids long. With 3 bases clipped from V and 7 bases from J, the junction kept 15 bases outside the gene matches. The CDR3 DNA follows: TGCAGCGTTGACCTTAGCGGGCCTGCCTTGGGGGAGCAGTACTTC. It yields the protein CSVDLSGPALGEQYF.

The CDR3 DNA sequence: TGCGCCAGCAGTGATCAGCGTAACGAGCAGTACTTC. Amino acid sequence: CASSDQRNEQYF. The J gene is TRBJ2-7, the V gene TRBV10-1; no reliable D call. This CDR3 contains 12 residues. V was pared by 3 bases and J by 5 bases, with 8 bases between. The germline CDR1 and CDR2 sequences are WNHNN and SYGVQD (reference sequence).

The CDR3 here is CASSQELQGNTIYF. The CDR3 coding sequence is TGTGCCAGCAGCCAAGAGTTACAGGGAAACACCATATATTTT. The chain carries TRBV4-2 and TRBJ1-3, with D uncertain. CDR1 is LGHNA, CDR2 YNFKEQ, per germline. Trimming cost V 0 bases and J 4 bases, with 7 bases left between them. The CDR3 length is 14 residues.

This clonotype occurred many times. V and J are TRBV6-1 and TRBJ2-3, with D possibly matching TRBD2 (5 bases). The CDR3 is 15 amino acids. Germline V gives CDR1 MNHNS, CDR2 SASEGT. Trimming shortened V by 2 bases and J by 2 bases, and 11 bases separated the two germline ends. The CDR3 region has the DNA TGTGCCAGCAGTGAATTTCCGGGATCCACAGATACGCAGTATTTT. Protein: CASSEFPGSTDTQYF.

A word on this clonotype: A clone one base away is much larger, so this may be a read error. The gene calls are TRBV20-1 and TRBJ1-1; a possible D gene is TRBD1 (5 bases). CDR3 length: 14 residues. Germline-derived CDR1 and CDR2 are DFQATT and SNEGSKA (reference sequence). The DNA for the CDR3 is TGCAGTGCTAGGTGGCAGGGTGTTGACACTGAAGGTTTCTTT. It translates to CSARWQGVDTEGFF.

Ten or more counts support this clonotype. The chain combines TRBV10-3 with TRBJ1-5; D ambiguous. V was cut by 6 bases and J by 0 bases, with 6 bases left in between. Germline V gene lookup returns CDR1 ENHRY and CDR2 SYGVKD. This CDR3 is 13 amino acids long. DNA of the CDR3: TGTGCCATCAGGCAGGATAGCAATCAGCCCCAGCATTTT. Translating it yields CAIRQDSNQPQHF.

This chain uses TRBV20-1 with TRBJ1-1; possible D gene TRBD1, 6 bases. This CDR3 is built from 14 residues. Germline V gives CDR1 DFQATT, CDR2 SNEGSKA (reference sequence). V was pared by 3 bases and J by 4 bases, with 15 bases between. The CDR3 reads CSASLGRGSTEAFF. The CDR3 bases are TGCAGTGCTAGTCTGGGGAGGGGGAGCACTGAAGCTTTCTTT.

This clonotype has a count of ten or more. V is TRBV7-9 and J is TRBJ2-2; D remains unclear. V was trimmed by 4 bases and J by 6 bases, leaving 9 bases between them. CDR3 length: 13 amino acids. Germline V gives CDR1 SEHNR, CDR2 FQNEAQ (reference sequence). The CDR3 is CASSSVIPGELFF. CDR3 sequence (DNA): TGTGCCAGCAGCTCCGTAATCCCCGGGGAGCTGTTTTTT.